The 26 T cell receptor beta chains in this list originate from one sample, sequenced in a study of human CD8 memory T cell subsets. UMI-labeled 5' RACE generated the TCR beta libraries. TCRdb reprocessed the 5' RACE reads, with one entry per CDR3 protein and no DNA. This listing includes roughly 18,000 distinct CDR3 sequences. Material for sequencing was CD8+ T cells from PBMCs. These receptor sequences come from a human donor in good health.

The chain is built from TRBV5-6 and TRBJ2-7; the D gene TCRdb calls, TRBD1, cannot be checked with no DNA. Germline V gives CDR1 SGHDT, CDR2 YYEEEE. The CDR3 totals 13 residues. The chain's CDR3 is CASSLTGSYEQYF.

The chain carries TRBV6-2 or TRBV6-3 and TRBJ1-1; TCRdb's D call, TRBD1, is unchecked because there is no DNA. This CDR3 has 14 amino acids. CDR1 is MNHEY and CDR2 is SVGEGT in the germline V gene. CDR3: CATAQRASNTEAFF.

The chain recombines TRBV27 with TRBJ1-1; TCRdb indicates TRBD1, and absent DNA this call remains unverified. The CDR3 sequence is 13 residues long. Germline lookup yields CDR1 MNHEY and CDR2 SMNVEV (reference sequence). This CDR3 is CASSKYRDTEAFF.

The chain couples TRBV21-1 to TRBJ1-1; TCRdb names TRBD1, which stays unverified in the absence of DNA. TRBV21-1 is classified as a pseudogene. The CDR3 loop spans 13 amino acids. The chain's CDR3 is CASSKGVNTEAFF.

This sequence joins TRBV6-6 and TRBJ1-1; TCRdb's assignment of TRBD1 cannot be checked, as there is no DNA. The length of the CDR3 is 16 residues. The germline V gene has CDR1 MNHNY and CDR2 SVGAGI (reference sequence). CDR3 loop: CASSPTRTGPDTEAFF.

The chain uses TRBV6-2 or TRBV6-3 and TRBJ2-7; the D call from TCRdb, TRBD1, cannot be confirmed without DNA. CDR1 MNHEY and CDR2 SVGEGT come from the germline V gene. The CDR3 has 12 residues. The CDR3 region is CASTEGGGEQYF.

The rearrangement links TRBV29-1 to TRBJ2-2. The CDR3 loop spans 13 amino acids. Germline CDR1 and CDR2: SQVTM and ANQGSEA. This CDR3 is CSVVLMGTGELFF.

This chain's CDR3 is CASSLTGRYEQYF. The V and J genes are TRBV27 and TRBJ2-7; the TCRdb call, TRBD1, lacks DNA for checking. The CDR3 contains 13 residues. The V gene's germline CDR1 is MNHEY and CDR2 SMNVEV (reference sequence).

This chain links TRBV6-5 with TRBJ2-1; without DNA, the TCRdb call of TRBD1 cannot be checked. This CDR3 has 14 residues. Germline V gives CDR1 MNHEY, CDR2 SVGAGI. The CDR3 region is CASSPGTGNNEQFF.

The chain has TRBV5-6 and TRBJ1-1. The germline gives CDR1 SGHDT, CDR2 YYEEEE. The CDR3 loop spans 13 amino acids. CDR3 loop: CASSSYLNTEAFF.

Its frequency marks this clonotype as medium-sized. The chain has TRBV25-1 and TRBJ1-2; checking the TCRdb D call of TRBD1 is not possible without DNA. The CDR3 runs to 13 residues. Germline assignment: CDR1 MGHDK and CDR2 SYGVNS. The CDR3 loop reads CASSDVDSYGYTF.

This clonotype is labeled medium-sized based on frequency. This chain joins TRBV6-2 or TRBV6-3 and TRBJ2-7. The CDR3 is 12 residues long. The germline V gene has CDR1 MNHEY and CDR2 SVGEGT. The CDR3 here is CASSRGTDEQYF.

V and J are TRBV28 and TRBJ2-3; TCRdb picks TRBD2, but there is no DNA to check that call. The CDR3 is 22 residues long. Germline assignment: CDR1 MDHEN and CDR2 SYDVKM. The CDR3: CASSSGLAGGPRPSSHTYTQYF.

The chain carries TRBV4-3 and TRBJ2-1; the D call from TCRdb, TRBD1, cannot be confirmed without DNA. This CDR3 is built from 16 residues. Germline V gene data show CDR1 as LGHNA and CDR2 as YSLEER. The chain's CDR3 is CASSQDRGQTPWGQFF.

Frequency places this clonotype as medium-sized. The chain couples TRBV6-5 to TRBJ2-1; with no DNA, the TCRdb D assignment of TRBD1 cannot be verified. The germline gives CDR1 MNHEY, CDR2 SVGAGI. This CDR3 region has 14 residues. CDR3 amino acids: CASSYGTPNNEQFF.

The rearrangement joins TRBV12-3 or TRBV12-4 to TRBJ1-1; TCRdb's D call of TRBD1 is untestable without DNA. The CDR3 runs 13 residues. CDR3 amino acids: CASSFEGGTEAFF.

This chain links TRBV4-2 with TRBJ2-7. Germline values: CDR1 LGHNA, CDR2 YNFKEQ. This CDR3 is built from 15 residues. Here the CDR3 reads CASSQDTTETYEQYF.

This chain joins TRBV7-8 and TRBJ2-5. CDR1 SGHVS and CDR2 FQNEAQ come from the germline V gene. The length of the CDR3 is 11 residues. CDR3 sequence reads: CASSSQETQYF.

The J gene is TRBJ2-5, the V gene TRBV7-2; TCRdb's D call of TRBD1 is untestable without DNA. The CDR3 extends over 15 amino acids. Germline CDR1 is SGHTA and CDR2 is FQGNSA. The CDR3: CASSYLWGAGETQYF.

The V call is TRBV6-2 or TRBV6-3, the J call TRBJ2-7; TCRdb outputs TRBD2, but without DNA this stays unchecked. The CDR3 totals 16 residues. Germline-derived CDR1 and CDR2 are MNHEY and SVGEGT. CDR3 sequence reads: CASSYLRTSGSYEQYF.

The V gene is TRBV20-1, the J gene TRBJ2-7; the D call of TRBD2 rests on TCRdb alone, since no DNA is present to check it. The CDR3 contains 14 residues. Per the germline V gene, CDR1 is DFQATT and CDR2 is SNEGSKA (reference sequence). CDR3 region: CSARARVHSYEQYF.

The chain couples TRBV29-1 to TRBJ2-3. The CDR3 runs to 13 residues. The germline V gene has CDR1 SQVTM and CDR2 ANQGSEA. The CDR3 region is CSVLLLGTDTQYF.

The chain employs TRBV11-2 and TRBJ2-1. The CDR3 consists of 15 residues. The germline V gene encodes CDR1 SGHAT and CDR2 FQNNGV. The CDR3 reads CASSLYSGSYNEQFF.

The V call is TRBV24-1, the J call TRBJ2-2; there is no DNA to check the TCRdb D call of TRBD2. This CDR3 comprises 14 residues. Germline V CDR1 and CDR2: KGHDR, SFDVKD. This CDR3 reads CATSLASETGELFF.

The chain is built from TRBV6-2 or TRBV6-3 and TRBJ1-1. The CDR3 totals 16 residues. The germline V gene has CDR1 MNHEY and CDR2 SVGEGT. The CDR3 loop is CASSYSPLAENTEAFF.

This chain joins TRBV10-1 and TRBJ2-2. Germline V lookup: CDR1 WNHNN, CDR2 SYGVQD (reference sequence). This CDR3 region has 13 residues. The CDR3 sequence is CASSDYRPGELFF.